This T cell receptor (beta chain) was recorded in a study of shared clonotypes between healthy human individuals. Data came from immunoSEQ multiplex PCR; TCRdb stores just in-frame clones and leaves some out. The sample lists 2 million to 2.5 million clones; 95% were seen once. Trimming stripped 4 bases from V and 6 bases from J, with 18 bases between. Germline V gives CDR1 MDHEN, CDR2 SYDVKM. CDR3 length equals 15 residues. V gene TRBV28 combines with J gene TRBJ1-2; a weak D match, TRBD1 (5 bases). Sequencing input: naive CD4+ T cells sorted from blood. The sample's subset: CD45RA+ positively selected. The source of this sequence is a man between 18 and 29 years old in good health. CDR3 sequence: CASSYLGRGEDGYTF. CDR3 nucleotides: TGTGCCAGCAGTTACTTGGGCAGAGGGGAAGATGGCTACACCTTC.